Shown below are 17 T cell receptor beta chains from a single sample sequenced in a study of CD8 T cells in ankylosing spondylitis (dated by TCRdb to about 2017). The library was generated by 5' RACE. Sequencer: Illumina HiSeq 2500. The raw public data were reprocessed by TCRdb itself: fastp quality trimming at Q25, MiXCR clonotype calling, in-frame beta chains only. CDR3 protein sequences are deduplicated, and each keeps its most common genes and DNA. In this sample the table shows around 250,000 distinct CDR3 sequences, roughly a tenth of which occur a single time. The ten largest make up approximately 6.6% of the sample. Sequenced input: blood, either unsorted or a sorted T cell fraction (not recorded which). The source of these receptors is a male donor with ankylosing spondylitis or in good health (not recorded which).

This clonotype was observed many times. The V and J genes are TRBV5-1 and TRBJ2-7; D not resolved. V lost 1 base to trimming and J lost 2 bases, with 7 bases between them. Germline V CDR1 and CDR2: SGHRS, YFSETQ. The CDR3 spans 13 residues. The CDR3 nucleotides are TGCGCCAGCAGCTTGATAGGGCCCTACGAGCAGTACTTC. This encodes CASSLIGPYEQYF.

This clonotype was counted many times. The V gene is TRBV5-8, the J gene TRBJ1-1; D uncertain. CDR3 length: 15 amino acids. Trimming removed 0 bases from V and 3 bases from J, with 12 bases in between. CDR1 and CDR2 (germline): SGHTS, YDEGEE. DNA of the CDR3: TGTGCCAGCAGCTTGGGTCATGCGGGAGACACTGAAGCTTTCTTT. It yields the protein CASSLGHAGDTEAFF.

This clonotype was seen at least ten times. The chain joins TRBV5-1 to TRBJ1-5, with D uncertain. Germline-derived CDR1 and CDR2 are SGHRS and YFSETQ. Trimming took 0 bases from V and 7 from J, leaving 8 bases between them. This CDR3 comprises 13 residues. CDR3 sequence: CASSLEGLQPQHF. The DNA for the CDR3 is TGCGCCAGCAGCTTGGAGGGTTTGCAGCCCCAGCATTTT.

The rearrangement links TRBV7-2 to TRBJ2-7; 10 positions match TRBD2. The CDR3 has 15 amino acids. V lost 5 bases, J lost 1 base, and 5 bases stayed unmatched. CDR1 and CDR2 (germline): SGHTA, FQGNSA. The CDR3 spells CASSTNSGGSYEQYF. The CDR3 DNA reads as TGTGCCAGCAGCACAAATAGCGGGGGGTCCTACGAGCAGTACTTC.

This clonotype has a count of ten or more. The chain uses TRBV29-1 and TRBJ1-6; tentative D call: TRBD1 (5 bases). The CDR3 is made up of 13 amino acids. CDR1 and CDR2 from the germline V gene are SQVTM and ANQGSEA. Trimming took 5 bases from V and 6 from J, leaving 11 bases between them. The CDR3 coding sequence is TGCAGCGTTAGACAGTCGGGTAATTCACCCCTCCACTTT. It codes for CSVRQSGNSPLHF.

This clonotype has a count of ten or more. The chain carries TRBV5-1 and TRBJ1-1, with 7 bases identical to TRBD1. After removal of 3 bases from V and 0 bases from J, the junction contained 5 bases not matched to a gene. CDR1 and CDR2 from the germline V gene are SGHRS and YFSETQ. The CDR3 has 15 amino acids. The DNA of the CDR3 is TGCGCCAGCAGCTCTTCGACAGGGATGAACACTGAAGCTTTCTTT. This gives the protein CASSSSTGMNTEAFF.

This clonotype appeared many times. The V and J genes are TRBV7-8 and TRBJ2-5; D is unresolved. V was trimmed by 5 bases and J by 4 bases, leaving 11 bases between them. In germline, CDR1 is SGHVS, CDR2 FQNEAQ. The CDR3 length is 13 residues. The CDR3 sequence: CASSPRVVETQYF. CDR3 coding DNA: TGTGCCAGCAGCCCTAGGGTGGTAGAGACCCAGTACTTC.

This clonotype was counted ten times or more. V and J are TRBV5-1 and TRBJ1-1; perhaps TRBD1 as D (6 bases). Trimming left V 6 bases short and J 5 bases short, with 26 bases between. CDR3 size: 17 residues. The germline V gene encodes CDR1 SGHRS and CDR2 YFSETQ. CDR3 in amino acids: CASKEGTGILIRTEAFF. CDR3 DNA: TGCGCCAGCAAAGAGGGAACAGGGATTCTAATTAGGACTGAAGCTTTCTTT. The variable domain in full, completed from reference TRBV5-1 and TRBJ1-1, reads KAGVTQTPRYLIKTRGQQVTLSCSPISGHRSVSWYQQTPGQGLQFLFEYFSETQRNKGNFPGRFSGRQFSNSRSEMNVSTLELGDSALYLCASKEGTGILIRTEAFFGQGTRLTVV.

This chain joins TRBV7-9 and TRBJ1-1; possible D gene TRBD1, 5 bases. V lost 0 bases, J lost 4 bases, and 9 bases lay in between. The CDR3 is made up of 14 amino acids. Looked up from germline, CDR1 is SEHNR and CDR2 is FQNEAQ (reference sequence). CDR3 in amino acids: CASSLAQGFTEAFF. In DNA form, the CDR3 reads TGTGCCAGCAGCTTAGCCCAGGGATTCACTGAAGCTTTCTTT.

In this sample, this clonotype turned up many times. This chain uses TRBV9 with TRBJ2-2; no clear D gene. V lost 2 bases to trimming and J lost 5 bases, with 7 bases between them. Germline lookup yields CDR1 SGDLS and CDR2 YYNGEE. The CDR3 runs 13 residues. Written as DNA, the CDR3 is TGTGCCAGCAGCGTCGTGGTAACCGGGGAGCTGTTTTTT. Translation: CASSVVVTGELFF.

This clonotype was picked up many times. J is TRBJ2-3 and V is TRBV9; 13 positions agree with TRBD2. The V and J ends lost 2 bases and 0 bases, in that order; junction bases with no gene match: 3. The CDR3 totals 17 residues. Germline lookup yields CDR1 SGDLS and CDR2 YYNGEE. CDR3 amino acids: CASSVTSGGASTDTQYF. CDR3 coding DNA: TGTGCCAGCAGCGTTACTAGCGGGGGGGCTAGCACAGATACGCAGTATTTT.

The V gene is TRBV5-1, the J gene TRBJ2-5; D is unresolved. Deletions cut 6 bases from V and 4 bases from J, with 13 bases between. Germline V gene sequence: CDR1 SGHRS, CDR2 YFSETQ. The CDR3 consists of 13 residues. In DNA form, the CDR3 reads TGCGCCAGCACATCCCAGTGGGGAGAGACCCAGTACTTC. Translation gives CASTSQWGETQYF.

This clonotype was observed at least ten times. V usage is TRBV20-1 and J usage is TRBJ2-7; D gene uncertain. The germline V and J ends were trimmed by 0 bases and 2 bases, with 17 bases remaining between them. CDR1 is DFQATT and CDR2 is SNEGSKA in the germline V gene (reference sequence). The CDR3 length is 16 residues. CDR3 nucleotides: TGCAGTGCTAGAGATTTTAGTTCGGGCAGGACCTACGAGCAGTACTTC. It is translated as CSARDFSSGRTYEQYF.

This clonotype was recorded a few times. This sequence joins TRBV4-1 and TRBJ1-1; TRBD1 matches 8 bases. The germline V gene encodes CDR1 MGHRA and CDR2 YSYEKL. Germline trimming cut 3 bases from V and 7 bases from J; bases unmatched to any gene: 10. The length of the CDR3 is 15 residues. In DNA form, the CDR3 reads TGCGCCAGCAGCCACCCTGCCAGGGGGCTGGGTGAAGCTTTCTTT. It yields the protein CASSHPARGLGEAFF.

This clonotype was recorded many times. This rearrangement joins TRBV15 to TRBJ2-1, with D perhaps matching TRBD1 or TRBD2 (5 bases each). The V gene's germline CDR1 is LNHNV and CDR2 YYDKDF (reference sequence). The CDR3 is 14 residues long. V lost 0 bases and J lost 12, with 15 bases in between. CDR3 region: CATSRDRGTSRQFF. The CDR3 DNA is TGTGCCACCAGCAGAGATCGTGGGACGAGTAGGCAGTTCTTC.

This clonotype was observed many times. This chain connects TRBV28 to TRBJ1-5; maybe TRBD1 (6 bases). Germline V CDR1 and CDR2: MDHEN, SYDVKM. V dropped 4 bases and J dropped 5 bases, with 18 bases sitting between them. This CDR3 is 16 amino acids long. CDR3 residues: CASSSLKRTAYQPQHF. CDR3 nucleotides: TGTGCCAGCAGTTCCCTAAAAAGGACAGCCTATCAGCCCCAGCATTTT.

This clonotype has at least ten counts. The J gene is TRBJ2-3, the V gene TRBV5-1; D is unresolved. This CDR3 has 15 amino acids. CDR1 is SGHRS and CDR2 is YFSETQ in the germline V gene. V lost 3 bases and J lost 4, with 15 bases in between. CDR3 bases: TGCGCCAGCAGCTCCCGCTTGGCCGCCGCAGATACGCAGTATTTT. It is translated as CASSSRLAAADTQYF.